A single sample gave rise to the 23 T cell receptor beta chains below, sequenced in a study of T cell clonality in common variable immunodeficiency. Whole-study findings and limits: Common variable immunodeficiency TCR beta sequences reportedly had fewer deletions and N-nucleotide insertions.

Method: immunoSEQ multiplex PCR; TCRdb's copy keeps in-frame clones and lacks some. Recorded here are some 28,000 clones, none singletons. These receptors' antigens are unknown. What was sequenced was peripheral blood mononuclear cells. The source of these receptors is a human donor with common variable immunodeficiency.

This clone was found a few times. The sequence runs out 3 residues before the end of the CDR3; the remainder is reconstructed from the germline J gene. The rearrangement links TRBV7-2 to TRBJ2-3; 10 bases fit TRBD2. The CDR3 runs to 15 residues. Per the germline V gene, CDR1 is SGHTA and CDR2 is FQGNSA. The V gene end was trimmed by 5 bases and the J gene end by 0 bases; junction bases not matched to a gene: 2. The CDR3 is CASSASGRSTDTQYF. CDR3 DNA, as far as it was read: TGTGCCAGCAGCGCTAGCGGGAGAAGCACAGATACG. The full variable domain, in which reference TRBV7-2 and TRBJ2-3 provide the parts outside the CDR3, is GAGVSQSPSNKVTEKGKDVELRCDPISGHTALYWYRQSLGQGLEFLIYFQGNSAPDKSGLPSDRFSAERTGGSVSTLTIQRTQQEDSAVYLCASSASGRSTDTQYFGPGTRLTVL.

This clone was counted at least ten times. The sequence runs out 3 residues before the end of the CDR3; the remainder is reconstructed from the germline J gene. This chain joins TRBV18 and TRBJ1-2, with D maybe TRBD1 (6 bases). Germline lookup yields CDR1 KGHSH and CDR2 LQKENI. Trimming cost V 3 bases and J 7 bases, with 21 bases left between them. The CDR3 runs to 16 residues. The CDR3 reads CASSPYLEGGASGYTF. The sequenced CDR3 bases are TGTGCCAGCTCACCCTACCTCGAGGGGGGGGCTAGTGGC.

This clone appeared many times. Read data end 3 residues before the CDR3 end; the end is taken from the germline J gene. V usage is TRBV7-2 and J usage is TRBJ1-2; no firm D call. Germline loops: CDR1 SGHTA, CDR2 FQGNSA. The CDR3 loop spans 12 amino acids. The CDR3 bases that were read are TGTGCCAGCAGCTTAGAAGTAGGGGGC. Translated: CASSLEVGG. Given in full, the CDR3 is CASSLEVGGYTF.

The table lists this clone with a few counts. Sequencing ends 3 residues short of the CDR3 end; the germline J gene provides the rest. The chain recombines TRBV7-9 with TRBJ2-2, with a tentative D call TRBD1 (6 bases). Trimming pared 3 bases from V and 5 bases from J, leaving 10 bases between. This CDR3 contains 14 residues. Looked up from germline, CDR1 is SEHNR and CDR2 is FQNEAQ (reference sequence). The CDR3: CASSFTQGTGELFF. The part of the CDR3 DNA that was read is TGTGCCAGCAGCTTTACACAGGGAACCGGGGAG.

This clone was observed a handful of times. The read falls 3 residues short of the CDR3 end, and the missing part is taken from the germline J gene. The J gene is TRBJ1-1, the V gene TRBV19, with 7 bases that match TRBD1. Germline CDR1 is LNHDA and CDR2 is SQIVND (reference sequence). The CDR3 covers 12 residues. CDR3 DNA (partial): TGTGCCAGTAATACAGGGGTCGGCGAA. This sequence encodes CASNTGVGE. In full, the CDR3 is CASNTGVGEAFF. Drawing the rest from reference TRBV19 and TRBJ1-1, the complete variable domain is DGGITQSPKYLFRKEGQNVTLSCEQNLNHDAMYWYRQDPGQGLRLIYYSQIVNDFQKGDIAEGYSVSREKKESFPLTVTSAQKNPTAFYLCASNTGVGEAFFGQGTRLTVV.

This clone was seen a handful of times. The read terminates 3 residues before the CDR3 end, so the remaining end is supplied by the germline J gene. The V gene is TRBV6-2 or TRBV6-3, the J gene TRBJ2-7, with a weak D call TRBD1 (5 bases). V lost 2 bases to trimming and J lost 2 bases, with 7 bases between them. There are 13 residues in the CDR3. In germline, CDR1 is MNHEY, CDR2 SVGEGT. CDR3 DNA (partial): TGTGCCAGCAGTTACGGGGCCACCTACGAG. The encoded protein is CASSYGATYE. The CDR3 as a whole reads CASSYGATYEQYF.

This clone appeared many times. The read gets to within 3 residues of the CDR3 end, and the germline J gene fills in the rest. The chain recombines TRBV18 with TRBJ1-2; D not certain. The germline gives CDR1 KGHSH, CDR2 LQKENI. The CDR3 contains 13 residues. The CDR3 region is CASSLSEAEGYTF. The covered CDR3 bases are TGTGCCAGCTCACTGTCCGAGGCGGAAGGC.

Ten or more counts support this clone. The CDR3 extends 3 residues past the end of the read, so its final part is completed from the germline J gene. J is TRBJ2-2 and V is TRBV14; 9 bases fit TRBD2. The CDR3 is 19 residues long. Germline CDR1 reads SGHDN; CDR2 reads FVKESK. The V and J ends lost 0 bases and 6 bases, in that order; junction bases with no gene match: 14. This CDR3 is CASSQDMRRGGVWSGELFF. The CDR3 DNA, read in part, is TGTGCCAGCAGCCAAGATATGAGGCGGGGGGGCGTTTGGTCCGGGGAG. Drawing the rest from reference TRBV14 and TRBJ2-2, the complete variable domain is EAGVTQFPSHSVIEKGQTVTLRCDPISGHDNLYWYRRVMGKEIKFLLHFVKESKQDESGMPNNRFLAERTGGTYSTLKVQPAELEDSGVYFCASSQDMRRGGVWSGELFFGEGSRLTVL.

For this clone: The missing CDR3 end, 3 residues past where the read stops, is filled in from the germline J gene. V and J are TRBV2 and TRBJ1-6, with TRBD1 matching 11 bases. There are 16 residues in the CDR3. CDR1 is SNHLY, CDR2 FYNNEI, per germline. The J segment lost 7 bases and the V segment lost 4 bases, leaving 6 bases of the junction unmatched. Partial CDR3 DNA: TGTGCCAGCAGTGGGAAAGGGACAGGGGGGAATTCACCC. This codes for CASSGKGTGGNSP. In full, the CDR3 reads CASSGKGTGGNSPLHF.

Many counts were recorded for this clone. The read falls 3 residues short of the CDR3 end, and the missing part is taken from the germline J gene. This CDR3 is also generated by other DNA sequences in the sample. The rearrangement joins TRBV11-2 to TRBJ2-7; D is undetermined. V shed 1 base and J shed 3 bases, with 10 bases lying between them. The CDR3 consists of 14 residues. The germline V gene has CDR1 SGHAT and CDR2 FQNNGV. CDR3 DNA (partial): TGTGCCAGCAGCTTAGCAGGCCCAAGCTACGAG. Residues: CASSLAGPSYE. The entire CDR3 protein reads CASSLAGPSYEQYF.

The table lists this clone with many counts. The read falls 3 residues short of the CDR3 end, and the missing part is taken from the germline J gene. The chain carries TRBV19 and TRBJ2-1; TRBD2 aligns across 11 bases. Germline assignment: CDR1 LNHDA and CDR2 SQIVND (reference sequence). CDR3 size: 15 residues. Trimming at V came to 7 bases and at J to 8 bases, leaving 10 bases not matched to a gene. The sequenced part of the CDR3 DNA is TGTGCCAGTAAACTTCTAGCGGGGGGTGTTGATGAG. Translated, it gives CASKLLAGGVDE. The CDR3 in full is CASKLLAGGVDEQFF.

Worth noting for this clone: The CDR3 end falls 3 residues outside the read, so it is completed with the germline J gene. V is TRBV30 and J is TRBJ1-2; weak D call: TRBD1 (5 bases). Germline V lookup: CDR1 GTSNPN, CDR2 SVGIG (reference sequence). There are 13 residues in the CDR3. V lost 3 bases, J lost 2 bases, and 10 bases lay in between. The CDR3 protein is CAWRRGRNYGYTF. The sequenced part of the CDR3 DNA is TGTGCCTGGAGAAGGGGCCGAAACTATGGC.

In this sample, this clone turned up a few times. The missing CDR3 end, 3 residues past where the read stops, is filled in from the germline J gene. The chain uses TRBV20-1 and TRBJ2-7, with TRBD1 matching 9 bases. Trimming took 0 bases from V and 3 from J; bases not matched to a gene: 3. This CDR3 has 14 amino acids. Germline CDR1 is DFQATT and CDR2 is SNEGSKA (reference sequence). The part of the CDR3 DNA that was read is TGCAGTGCTAGAGATCGGGACAGGGTCTACGAG. It specifies CSARDRDRVYE. The CDR3, in full, reads CSARDRDRVYEQYF.

Ten or more counts support this clone. The CDR3 end lies 3 residues beyond the end of the read and is filled in from the germline J gene. The chain links TRBV6-2 or TRBV6-3 to TRBJ2-5; tentative D call: TRBD2 (5 bases). V gave up 2 bases and J gave up 2 bases, with 12 bases separating them. Germline lookup yields CDR1 MNHEY and CDR2 SVGEGT. The CDR3 loop spans 15 amino acids. CDR3 bases read: TGTGCCAGCAGTTACCGAGTGCGGAGGCAAGAGACC. It codes for CASSYRVRRQET. The entire CDR3 protein reads CASSYRVRRQETQYF.

In its sample, this clone was seen many times. Coverage ceases 3 residues before the CDR3 finishes, and the germline J gene fills in the end. This chain connects TRBV19 to TRBJ1-1; 12 nucleotides line up with TRBD1. The germline CDR1 and CDR2 sequences are LNHDA and SQIVND (reference sequence). The CDR3 consists of 17 residues. Unmatched junction bases numbered 13, after V lost 6 bases and J lost 5 bases. The CDR3 protein is CASSSGTGGEVDTEAFF. The covered CDR3 bases are TGTGCCAGTAGCTCCGGGACAGGGGGCGAAGTTGATACTGAA.

This clone was seen a few times. The read comes to an end 3 residues before the CDR3 does, leaving the germline J gene to fill in the end. The V and J genes are TRBV5-6 and TRBJ2-5, with 7 bases that match TRBD2. The CDR3 length is 14 residues. Germline V gene data show CDR1 as SGHDT and CDR2 as YYEEEE. The V and J ends lost 0 bases and 2 bases, in that order; junction bases with no gene match: 1. CDR3 bases read: TGTGCCAGCAGCTTGGGGGGGGGACAAGAGACC. Protein: CASSLGGGQET. The full CDR3 sequence reads CASSLGGGQETQYF.

This clone was observed at least ten times. The CDR3 end falls 3 residues outside the read, so it is completed with the germline J gene. The V gene is TRBV6-1, the J gene TRBJ2-5; the match to TRBD1 covers 7 bases. The trim removed 3 bases at V and 5 bases at J, leaving 3 bases unmatched. CDR1 is MNHNS, CDR2 SASEGT, per germline. The CDR3 covers 13 residues. The CDR3 region is CASSDVQGETQYF. The CDR3 bases that were read are TGTGCCAGCAGTGACGTACAGGGGGAGACC.

This clone turned up a few times. The read comes to an end 3 residues before the CDR3 does, leaving the germline J gene to fill in the end. The rearrangement joins TRBV7-6 to TRBJ2-5; 14 bases line up with TRBD2. This CDR3 contains 18 residues. The germline V gene has CDR1 SGHVS and CDR2 FNYEAQ. V was pared by 5 bases and J by 5 bases, with 13 bases of the junction left unmatched. Partial CDR3 DNA: TGTGCCAGCAGCCTTGGGTCGACTAGCGGGGGGGCCGGGGAGACC. Translating gives CASSLGSTSGGAGET. The entire CDR3 is CASSLGSTSGGAGETQYF. The variable domain in full, with the rest retrieved from reference TRBV7-6 and TRBJ2-5, is GAGVSQSPRYKVTKRGQDVALRCDPISGHVSLYWYRQALGQGPEFLTYFNYEAQQDKSGLPNDRFSAERPEGSISTLTIQRTEQRDSAMYRCASSLGSTSGGAGETQYFGPGTRLLVL.

The sample holds many counts of this clone. The read is 3 residues too short to cover the CDR3 end, so that end is filled in from the germline J gene. J is TRBJ2-5 and V is TRBV6-2 or TRBV6-3; perhaps TRBD1 as D (5 bases). The CDR3 totals 15 residues. V lost 2 bases and J lost 0, with 10 bases in between. Germline CDR1 MNHEY, CDR2 SVGEGT. The CDR3 here is CASSYPTAYQETQYF. The CDR3 DNA, read in part, is TGTGCCAGCAGTTACCCGACAGCATACCAAGAGACC.

This clone showed up just a few times. CDR3 residues: CASSARQEGTQYF. CDR3 DNA (partial): TGTGCCAGCAGTGCACGGCAGGAAGGGACC. This chain links TRBV2 with TRBJ2-5; D gene uncertain. The read halts 3 residues ahead of the CDR3 end, with the missing end drawn from the germline J gene. From germline, CDR1 is SNHLY and CDR2 FYNNEI. Trimming removed 4 bases from V and 7 bases from J, with 13 bases in between. There are 13 residues in the CDR3.

A word on this clone: The CDR3 goes on 3 residues after the read ends, and that part is filled in from the germline J gene. The chain links TRBV20-1 to TRBJ2-1, with 14 positions matching TRBD2. J lost 9 bases, V lost 3 bases, and 4 bases had no gene match. CDR1 is DFQATT and CDR2 is SNEGSKA in the germline V gene (reference sequence). The CDR3 spans 14 residues. CDR3 DNA, as far as it was read: TGCAGTGCTAGGACTAGCGGGGGGGAGAGTGAG. It yields the protein CSARTSGGESE. The entire CDR3 protein reads CSARTSGGESEQFF.

This clone showed up just a few times. The observed sequence ends 3 residues before the CDR3 terminus, with the missing tail filled in from the germline J gene. This chain uses TRBV11-2 with TRBJ2-1; D remains ambiguous. Germline CDR1 is SGHAT and CDR2 is FQNNGV. The CDR3 contains 14 residues. V was pared by 5 bases and J by 7 bases, with 15 bases between. CDR3 bases read: TGTGCCAGCAGCCCGCCTGCGGTCCGGAATGAG. Amino acids: CASSPPAVRNE. From start to end, the CDR3 is CASSPPAVRNEQFF.

On this clone: The read ends 3 residues before the CDR3 terminus; that terminus is restored from the germline J gene. This sequence joins TRBV7-6 and TRBJ2-7; 9 bases match TRBD2. From germline, CDR1 is SGHVS and CDR2 FNYEAQ. V lost 5 bases to trimming and J lost 2 bases; unmatched junction nucleotides: 7. The length of the CDR3 is 15 residues. The CDR3 here is CASSPPRGGTYEQYF. The covered CDR3 bases are TGTGCCAGCAGCCCCCCGCGGGGGGGGACCTACGAG.